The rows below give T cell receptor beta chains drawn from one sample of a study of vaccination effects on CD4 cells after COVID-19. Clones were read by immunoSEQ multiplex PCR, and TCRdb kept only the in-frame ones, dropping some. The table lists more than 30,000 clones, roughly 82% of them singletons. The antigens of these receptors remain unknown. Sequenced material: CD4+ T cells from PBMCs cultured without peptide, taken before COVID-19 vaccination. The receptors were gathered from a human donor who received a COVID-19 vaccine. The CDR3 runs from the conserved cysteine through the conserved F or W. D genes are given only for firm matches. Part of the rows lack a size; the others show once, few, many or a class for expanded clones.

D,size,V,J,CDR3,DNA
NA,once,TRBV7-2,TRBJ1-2,CASGGRPYGYTF,TGTGCCAGCGGTGGGCGGCCCTATGGCTACACCTTC
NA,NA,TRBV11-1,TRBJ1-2,CASSLFDRIHGYTF,TGTGCCAGCAGCCTCTTCGACAGAATCCATGGCTACACCTTC
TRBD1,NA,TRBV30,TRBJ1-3,CAWAPVGQGANTIYF,TGTGCCTGGGCACCTGTGGGACAGGGGGCGAACACCATATATTTT
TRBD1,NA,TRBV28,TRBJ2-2,CASSPRQGVRPGELFF,TGTGCCAGCAGTCCAAGGCAGGGGGTAAGGCCCGGGGAGCTGTTTTTT
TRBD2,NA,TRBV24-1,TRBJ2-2,CATSDPLAAPGELFF,TGTGCCACCAGTGATCCCCTAGCGGCTCCCGGGGAGCTGTTTTTT
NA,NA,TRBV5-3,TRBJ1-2,CARSLGRGVSYRPHYGYTF,TGTGCCAGAAGCTTGGGAAGGGGTGTAAGTTACCGACCCCACTATGGCTACACCTTC
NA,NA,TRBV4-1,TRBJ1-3,CASSLTRAGNTIYF,TGCGCCAGCAGCCTGACCAGGGCTGGAAACACCATATATTTT
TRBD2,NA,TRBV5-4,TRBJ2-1,CASSLGTSGGREQFF,TGTGCCAGCAGCTTGGGGACTAGCGGGGGACGTGAGCAGTTCTTC
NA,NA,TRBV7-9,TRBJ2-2,CASGGGQHTGELFF,TGTGCCAGCGGAGGGGGACAGCACACCGGGGAGCTGTTTTTT
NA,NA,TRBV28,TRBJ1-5,CASSLGGNRQPQHF,TGTGCCAGCAGTTTGGGAGGAAACAGACAGCCCCAGCATTTT
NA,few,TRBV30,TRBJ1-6,CAWNPEYNSPLHF,TGTGCCTGGAACCCAGAGTATAATTCACCCCTCCACTTT
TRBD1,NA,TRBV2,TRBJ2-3,CASRATGIYTDTQYF,TGTGCCAGCAGGGCGACAGGGATCTACACAGATACGCAGTATTTT
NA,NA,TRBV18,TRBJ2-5,CASSEQLGYQETQYF,TGTGCCAGCTCAGAGCAACTAGGCTACCAAGAGACCCAGTACTTC
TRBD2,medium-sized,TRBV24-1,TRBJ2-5,CATSLSGETWGETQYF,TGTGCCACCAGTCTCAGCGGGGAGACGTGGGGAGAGACCCAGTACTTC
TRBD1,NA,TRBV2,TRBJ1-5,CASTFDRASNQPQHF,TGTGCCAGCACCTTTGACAGGGCTAGCAATCAGCCCCAGCATTTT
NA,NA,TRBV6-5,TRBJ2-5,CASSYPQGQETQYF,TGTGCCAGCAGTTACCCCCAGGGTCAAGAGACCCAGTACTTC
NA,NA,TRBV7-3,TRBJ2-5,CASSLAGRGETQYF,TGTGCCAGCAGCTTAGCGGGGAGAGGGGAGACCCAGTACTTC
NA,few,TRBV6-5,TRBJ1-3,CASRVPSGNTIYF,TGTGCCAGCAGGGTCCCCTCTGGAAACACCATATATTTT
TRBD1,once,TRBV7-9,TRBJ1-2,CASSSTGPGYTF,TGTGCCAGCAGCTCGACAGGGCCCGGCTACACCTTC
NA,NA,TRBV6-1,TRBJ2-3,CASSEVAGWSADTQYF,TGTGCCAGCAGTGAAGTGGCAGGGTGGTCGGCAGATACGCAGTATTTT
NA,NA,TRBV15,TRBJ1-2,CATSTIRDWGGGYTF,TGTGCCACCAGCACAATCCGGGACTGGGGTGGTGGCTACACCTTC
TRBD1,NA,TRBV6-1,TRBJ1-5,CASGRDRDQPQHF,TGTGCCAGCGGCCGGGACAGGGATCAGCCCCAGCATTTT
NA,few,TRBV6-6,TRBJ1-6,CASFRDATNSPLHF,TGTGCCAGCTTCCGGGACGCTACTAATTCACCCCTCCACTTT
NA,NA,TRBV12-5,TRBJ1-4,CASGHDAGGEKLFF,TGTGCTAGTGGCCACGACGCGGGAGGTGAAAAACTGTTTTTT
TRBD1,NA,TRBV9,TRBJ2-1,CASSVVLDWRTGGNEQFF,TGTGCCAGCAGCGTAGTTTTAGACTGGAGGACAGGGGGGAATGAGCAGTTCTTC
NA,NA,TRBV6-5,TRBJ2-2,CASSLGRNTGELFF,TGTGCCAGCAGCCTAGGACGGAACACCGGGGAGCTGTTTTTT
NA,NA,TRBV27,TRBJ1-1,CASSLTREADTEAFF,TGTGCCAGCAGTTTAACCAGGGAGGCGGACACTGAAGCTTTCTTT
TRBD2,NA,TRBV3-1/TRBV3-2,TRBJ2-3,CASSSSGLAGISTDTQYF,TGTGCCAGCAGCTCCAGTGGTCTAGCGGGGATTAGCACAGATACGCAGTATTTT
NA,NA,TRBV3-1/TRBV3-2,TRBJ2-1,CASSPTRGTPYNEQFF,TGTGCCAGCAGCCCTACCCGCGGAACTCCCTACAATGAGCAGTTCTTC
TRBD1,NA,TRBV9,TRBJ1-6,CASRGQLNSPLHF,TGTGCCAGCAGGGGACAGCTTAATTCACCCCTCCACTTT
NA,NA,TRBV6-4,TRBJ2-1,CASSDEAGPLWNEQFF,TGTGCCAGCAGTGACGAGGCAGGGCCGCTTTGGAATGAGCAGTTCTTC
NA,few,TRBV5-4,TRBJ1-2,CASSFSWGYYGYTF,TGTGCCAGCAGCTTTTCGTGGGGGTACTATGGCTACACCTTC
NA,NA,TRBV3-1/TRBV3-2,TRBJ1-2,CASSRGGSTNYGYTF,TGTGCCAGCAGCCGGGGGGGGTCTACTAACTATGGCTACACCTTC
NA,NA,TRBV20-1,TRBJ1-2,CSASRGTDGYTF,TGCAGTGCTAGTCGAGGGACGGATGGCTACACCTTC
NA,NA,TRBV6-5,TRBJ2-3,CASSYSGRDTDTQYF,TGTGCCAGCAGTTACTCGGGCAGGGACACAGATACGCAGTATTTT
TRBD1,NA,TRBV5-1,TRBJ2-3,CASSSNPADRALTDTQYF,TGCGCCAGCAGCTCGAATCCAGCGGACAGGGCCCTGACAGATACGCAGTATTTT
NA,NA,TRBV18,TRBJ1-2,CASSPPGANYGYTF,TGTGCCAGCTCACCACCCGGAGCTAACTATGGCTACACCTTC
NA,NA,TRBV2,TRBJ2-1,CASSRATGNEQFF,TGTGCCAGCAGTCGGGCTACTGGCAATGAGCAGTTCTTC
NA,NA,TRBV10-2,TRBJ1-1,CASSESRQVYQNEAFF,TGCGCCAGCAGTGAGAGTCGGCAGGTGTATCAGAACGAAGCTTTCTTT